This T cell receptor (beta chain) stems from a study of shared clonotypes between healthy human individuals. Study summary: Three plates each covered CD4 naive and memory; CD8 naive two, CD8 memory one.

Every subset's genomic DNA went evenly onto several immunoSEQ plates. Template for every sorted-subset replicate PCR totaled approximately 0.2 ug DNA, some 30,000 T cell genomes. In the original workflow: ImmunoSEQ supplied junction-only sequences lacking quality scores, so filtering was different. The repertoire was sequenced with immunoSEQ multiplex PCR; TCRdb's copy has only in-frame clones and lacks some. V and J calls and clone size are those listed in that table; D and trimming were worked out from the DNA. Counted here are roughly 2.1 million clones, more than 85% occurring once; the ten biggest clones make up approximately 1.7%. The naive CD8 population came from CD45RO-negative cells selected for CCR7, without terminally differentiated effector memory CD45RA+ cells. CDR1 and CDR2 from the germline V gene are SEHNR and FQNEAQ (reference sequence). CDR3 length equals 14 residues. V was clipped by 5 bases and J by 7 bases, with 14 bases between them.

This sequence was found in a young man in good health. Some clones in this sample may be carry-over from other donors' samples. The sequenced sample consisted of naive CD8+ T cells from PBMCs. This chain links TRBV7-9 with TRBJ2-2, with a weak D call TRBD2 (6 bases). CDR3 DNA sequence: TGTGCCAGCAGCCTATCTAGGCGGGGCGGGGAGCTGTTTTTT. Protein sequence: CASSLSRRGGELFF.